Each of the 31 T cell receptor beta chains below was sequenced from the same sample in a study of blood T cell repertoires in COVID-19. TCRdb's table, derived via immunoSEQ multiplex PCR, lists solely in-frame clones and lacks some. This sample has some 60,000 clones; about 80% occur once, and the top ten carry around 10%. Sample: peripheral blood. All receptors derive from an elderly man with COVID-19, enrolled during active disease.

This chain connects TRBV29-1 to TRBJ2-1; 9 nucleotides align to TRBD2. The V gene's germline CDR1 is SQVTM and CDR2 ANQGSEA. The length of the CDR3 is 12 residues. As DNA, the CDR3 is TGCATCGCGGGGGGGCCAGGCAATGAGCAGTTCTTC. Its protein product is CIAGGPGNEQFF.

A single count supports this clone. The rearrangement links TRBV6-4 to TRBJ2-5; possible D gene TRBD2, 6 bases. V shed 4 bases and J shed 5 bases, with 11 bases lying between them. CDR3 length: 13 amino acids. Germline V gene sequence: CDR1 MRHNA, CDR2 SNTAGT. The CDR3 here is CASSGDLGETQYF. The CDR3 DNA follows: TGTGCCAGCAGTGGGGACTTGGGGGAGACCCAGTACTTC.

The CDR3, as DNA: TGTGCCACCAGTGATCCCATAGCGGGAGACCAAGATACGCAGTATTTT. Translation: CATSDPIAGDQDTQYF. This chain uses TRBV24-1 with TRBJ2-3; TRBD2 matches at 9 bases. Germline V lookup: CDR1 KGHDR, CDR2 SFDVKD. There are 16 residues in the CDR3. V gave up 3 bases and J gave up 5 bases; unmatched junction bases: 8.

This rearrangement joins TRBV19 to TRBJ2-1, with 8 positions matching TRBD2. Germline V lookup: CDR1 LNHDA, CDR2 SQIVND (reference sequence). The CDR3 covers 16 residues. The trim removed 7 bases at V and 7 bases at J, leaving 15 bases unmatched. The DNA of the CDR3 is TGTGCCAGTACGAGGGAAAGCGGGAGATTGGTAAATGAGCAGTTCTTC. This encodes CASTRESGRLVNEQFF.

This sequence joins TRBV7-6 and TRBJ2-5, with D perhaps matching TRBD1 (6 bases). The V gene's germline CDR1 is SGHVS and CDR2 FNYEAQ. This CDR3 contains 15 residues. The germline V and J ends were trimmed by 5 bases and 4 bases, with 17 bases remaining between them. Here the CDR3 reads CASSANYRDGETQYF. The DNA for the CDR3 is TGTGCCAGCAGCGCCAACTACAGGGACGGAGAGACCCAGTACTTC.

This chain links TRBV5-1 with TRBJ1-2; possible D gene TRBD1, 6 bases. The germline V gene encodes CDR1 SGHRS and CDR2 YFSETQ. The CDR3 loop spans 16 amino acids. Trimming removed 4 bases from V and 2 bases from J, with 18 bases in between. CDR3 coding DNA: TGCGCCAGCAGCCTCCCAGCAGTCGGACAGAACTATGGCTACACCTTC. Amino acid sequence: CASSLPAVGQNYGYTF. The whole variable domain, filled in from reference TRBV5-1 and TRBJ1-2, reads KAGVTQTPRYLIKTRGQQVTLSCSPISGHRSVSWYQQTPGQGLQFLFEYFSETQRNKGNFPGRFSGRQFSNSRSEMNVSTLELGDSALYLCASSLPAVGQNYGYTFGSGTRLTVV.

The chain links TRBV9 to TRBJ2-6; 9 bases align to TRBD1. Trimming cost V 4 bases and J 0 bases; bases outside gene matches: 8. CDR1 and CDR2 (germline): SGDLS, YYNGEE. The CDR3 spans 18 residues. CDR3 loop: CASSLIGQGYSGANVLTF. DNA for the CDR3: TGTGCCAGCAGCCTTATTGGACAGGGGTACTCTGGGGCCAACGTCCTGACTTTC.

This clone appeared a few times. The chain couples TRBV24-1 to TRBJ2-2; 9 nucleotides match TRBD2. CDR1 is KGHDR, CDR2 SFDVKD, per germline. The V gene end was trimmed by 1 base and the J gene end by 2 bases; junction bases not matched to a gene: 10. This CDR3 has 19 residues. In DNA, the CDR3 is TGTGCCACCAGTGATTTAACTAGCGGGCGGCTCCCTAACACCGGGGAGCTGTTTTTT. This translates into CATSDLTSGRLPNTGELFF.

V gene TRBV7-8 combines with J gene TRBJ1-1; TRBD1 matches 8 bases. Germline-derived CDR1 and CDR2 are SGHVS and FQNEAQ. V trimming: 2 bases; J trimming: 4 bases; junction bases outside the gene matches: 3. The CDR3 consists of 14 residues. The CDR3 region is CASSLSRGLTEAFF. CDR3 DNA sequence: TGTGCCAGCAGCTTATCCAGGGGGCTCACTGAAGCTTTCTTT.

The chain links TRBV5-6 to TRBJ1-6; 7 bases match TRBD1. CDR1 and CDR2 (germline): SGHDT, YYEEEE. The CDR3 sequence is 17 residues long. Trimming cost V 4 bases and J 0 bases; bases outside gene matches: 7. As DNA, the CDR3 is TGTGCCAGCAGCGCCGGACAGGTCGGCTCCTATAATTCACCCCTCCACTTT. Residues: CASSAGQVGSYNSPLHF. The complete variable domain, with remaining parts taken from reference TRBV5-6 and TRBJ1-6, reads DAGVTQSPTHLIKTRGQQVTLRCSPKSGHDTVSWYQQALGQGPQFIFQYYEEEERQRGNFPDRFSGHQFPNYSSELNVNALLLGDSALYLCASSAGQVGSYNSPLHFGNGTRLTVT.

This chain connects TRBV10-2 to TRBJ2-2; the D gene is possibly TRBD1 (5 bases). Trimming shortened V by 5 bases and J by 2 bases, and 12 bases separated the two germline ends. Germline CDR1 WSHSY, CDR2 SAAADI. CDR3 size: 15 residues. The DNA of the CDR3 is TGCGCCAGCAGTTACCTTCAGGGAAACACCGGGGAGCTGTTTTTT. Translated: CASSYLQGNTGELFF.

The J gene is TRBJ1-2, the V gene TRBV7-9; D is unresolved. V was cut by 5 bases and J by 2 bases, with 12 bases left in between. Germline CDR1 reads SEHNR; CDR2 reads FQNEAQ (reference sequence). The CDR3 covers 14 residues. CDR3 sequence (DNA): TGTGCCAGCAGCCCCGGCGGCGAGAACTATGGCTACACCTTC. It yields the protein CASSPGGENYGYTF.

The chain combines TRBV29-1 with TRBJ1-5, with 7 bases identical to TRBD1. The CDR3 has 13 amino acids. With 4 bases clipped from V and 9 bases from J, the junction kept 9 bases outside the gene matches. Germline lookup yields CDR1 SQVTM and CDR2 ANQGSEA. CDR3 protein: CSVGVTGPGPQHF. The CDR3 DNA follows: TGCAGCGTTGGGGTGACAGGGCCTGGGCCCCAGCATTTT.

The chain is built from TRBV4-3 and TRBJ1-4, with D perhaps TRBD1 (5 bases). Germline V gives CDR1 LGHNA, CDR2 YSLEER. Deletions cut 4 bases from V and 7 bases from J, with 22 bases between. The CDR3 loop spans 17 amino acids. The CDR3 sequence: CASSPSFIRVWGEKLFF. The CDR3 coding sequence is TGCGCCAGCAGCCCGAGTTTCATCAGGGTGTGGGGTGAAAAACTGTTTTTT.

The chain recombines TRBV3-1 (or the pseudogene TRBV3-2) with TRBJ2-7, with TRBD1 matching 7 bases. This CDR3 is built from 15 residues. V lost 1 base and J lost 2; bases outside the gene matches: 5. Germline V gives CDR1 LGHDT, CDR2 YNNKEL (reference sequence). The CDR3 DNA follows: TGTGCCAGCAGCCAAGGCCCCGGACAGGCCTACGAGCAGTACGTC. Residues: CASSQGPGQAYEQYV.

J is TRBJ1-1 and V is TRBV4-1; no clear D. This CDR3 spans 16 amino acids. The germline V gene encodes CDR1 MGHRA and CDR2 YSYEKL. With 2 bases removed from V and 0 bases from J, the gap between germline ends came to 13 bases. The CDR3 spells CASSQSYPAVNTEAFF. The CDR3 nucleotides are TGCGCCAGCAGCCAATCGTATCCGGCGGTGAACACTGAAGCTTTCTTT.

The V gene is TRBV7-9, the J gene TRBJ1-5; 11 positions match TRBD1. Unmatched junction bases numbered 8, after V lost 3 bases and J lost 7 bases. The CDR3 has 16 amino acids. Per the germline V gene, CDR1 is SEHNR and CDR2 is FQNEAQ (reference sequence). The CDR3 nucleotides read TGTGCCAGCAGCTTTGGGGGGACAGGGGGAGAGCAGCCCCAGCATTTT. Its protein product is CASSFGGTGGEQPQHF.

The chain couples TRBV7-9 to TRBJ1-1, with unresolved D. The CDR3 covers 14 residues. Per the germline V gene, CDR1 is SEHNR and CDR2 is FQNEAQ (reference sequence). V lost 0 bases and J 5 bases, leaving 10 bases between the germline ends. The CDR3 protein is CASSLARRGTEAFF. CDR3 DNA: TGTGCCAGCAGCTTAGCGAGGCGGGGAACTGAAGCTTTCTTT.

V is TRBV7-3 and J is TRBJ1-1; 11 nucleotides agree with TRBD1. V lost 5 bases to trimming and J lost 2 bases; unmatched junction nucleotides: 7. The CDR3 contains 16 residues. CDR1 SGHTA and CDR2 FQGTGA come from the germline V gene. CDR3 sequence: CASSAPGTGGNTEAFF. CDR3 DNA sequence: TGTGCCAGCAGCGCCCCCGGGACAGGGGGTAACACTGAAGCTTTCTTT.

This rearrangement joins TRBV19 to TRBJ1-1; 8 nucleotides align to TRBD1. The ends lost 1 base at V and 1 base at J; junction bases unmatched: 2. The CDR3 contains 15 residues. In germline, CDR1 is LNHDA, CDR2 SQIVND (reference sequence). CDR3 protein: CASSIGGTGNTEAFF. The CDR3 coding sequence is TGTGCCAGTAGTATAGGTGGGACAGGGAACACTGAAGCTTTCTTT.

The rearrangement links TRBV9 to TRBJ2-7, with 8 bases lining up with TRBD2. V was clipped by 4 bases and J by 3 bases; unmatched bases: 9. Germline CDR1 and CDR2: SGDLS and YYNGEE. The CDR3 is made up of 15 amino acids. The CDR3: CASSPEGLENYEQYF. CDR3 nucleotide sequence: TGTGCCAGCAGCCCAGAGGGACTAGAGAACTACGAGCAGTACTTC.

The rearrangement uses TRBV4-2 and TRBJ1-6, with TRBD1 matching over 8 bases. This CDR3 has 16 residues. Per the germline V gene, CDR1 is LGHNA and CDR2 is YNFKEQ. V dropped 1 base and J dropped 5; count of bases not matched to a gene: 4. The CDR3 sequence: CASSQVTGGNNSPLHF. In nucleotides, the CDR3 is TGTGCCAGCAGCCAAGTAACAGGGGGTAATAATTCACCCCTCCACTTT.

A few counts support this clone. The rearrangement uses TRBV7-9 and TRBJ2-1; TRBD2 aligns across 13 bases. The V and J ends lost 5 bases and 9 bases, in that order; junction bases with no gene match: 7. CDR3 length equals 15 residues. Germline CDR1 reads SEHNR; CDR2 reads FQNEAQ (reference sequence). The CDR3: CASSLGLAGAVEQFF. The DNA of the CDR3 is TGTGCCAGCAGCCTCGGACTAGCGGGAGCTGTTGAGCAGTTCTTC.

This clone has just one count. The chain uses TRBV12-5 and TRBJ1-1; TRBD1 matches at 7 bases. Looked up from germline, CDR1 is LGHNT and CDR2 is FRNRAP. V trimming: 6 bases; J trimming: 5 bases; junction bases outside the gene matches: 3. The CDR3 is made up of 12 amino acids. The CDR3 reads CASGPTGTEAFF. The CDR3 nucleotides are TGTGCTAGTGGACCGACAGGGACTGAAGCTTTCTTT.

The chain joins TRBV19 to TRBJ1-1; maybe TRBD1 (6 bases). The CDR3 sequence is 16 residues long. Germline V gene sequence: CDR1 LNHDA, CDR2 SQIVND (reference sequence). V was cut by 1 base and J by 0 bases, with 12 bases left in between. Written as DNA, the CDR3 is TGTGCCAGTAGTATAGCGGCGGGGGGCGTGAACACTGAAGCTTTCTTT. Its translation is CASSIAAGGVNTEAFF.

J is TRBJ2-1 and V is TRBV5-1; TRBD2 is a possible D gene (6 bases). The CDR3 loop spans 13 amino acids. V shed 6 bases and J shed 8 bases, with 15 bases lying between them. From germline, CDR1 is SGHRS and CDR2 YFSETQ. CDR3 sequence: CASNPAGYDEQFF. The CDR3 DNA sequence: TGCGCCAGCAACCCCGCGGGGTACGATGAGCAGTTCTTC.

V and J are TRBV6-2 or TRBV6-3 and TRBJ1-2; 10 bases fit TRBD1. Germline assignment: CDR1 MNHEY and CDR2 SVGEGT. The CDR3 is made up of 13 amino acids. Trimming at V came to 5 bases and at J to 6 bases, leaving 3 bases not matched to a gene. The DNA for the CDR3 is TGTGCCAGCAGTGAGACAGGGGGCGATGGCTACACCTTC. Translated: CASSETGGDGYTF.

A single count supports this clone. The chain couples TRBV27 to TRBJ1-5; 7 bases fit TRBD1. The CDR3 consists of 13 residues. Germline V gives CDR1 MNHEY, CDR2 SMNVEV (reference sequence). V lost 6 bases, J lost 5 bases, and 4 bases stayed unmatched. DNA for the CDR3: TGTGCCAGCAGCTCTCAGGGGGATCAGCCCCAGCATTTT. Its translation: CASSSQGDQPQHF.

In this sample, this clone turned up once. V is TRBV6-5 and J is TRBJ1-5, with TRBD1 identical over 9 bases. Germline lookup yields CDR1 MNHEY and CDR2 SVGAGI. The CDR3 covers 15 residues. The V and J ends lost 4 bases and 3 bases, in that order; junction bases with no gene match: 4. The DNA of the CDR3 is TGTGCCAGCAGTTGGGGGACAGGGAACAATCAGCCCCAGCATTTT. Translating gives CASSWGTGNNQPQHF.

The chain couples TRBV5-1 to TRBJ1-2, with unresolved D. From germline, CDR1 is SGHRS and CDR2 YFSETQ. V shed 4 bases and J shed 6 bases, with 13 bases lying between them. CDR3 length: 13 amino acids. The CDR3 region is CASSMRGKNGYTF. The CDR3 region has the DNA TGCGCCAGCAGCATGCGGGGTAAGAATGGCTACACCTTC.

The DNA of the CDR3 is TGTGCCAGCACCATTCTCGGTCAGCCCCAGCATTTT. It encodes CASTILGQPQHF. The gene calls are TRBV12-3 or TRBV12-4 and TRBJ1-5; D gene ambiguous. Trimming took off 7 bases at V and 6 bases at J, with 10 bases between the two ends. The CDR3 spans 12 residues.